Listed below are T cell receptor beta chains from one sample, sequenced in a study of CD8+ T cells in alopecia areata. Assay: immunoSEQ multiplex PCR; the TCRdb copy retains only in-frame clones and omits some. Among 120,000 or so clones listed, around 45% were seen once. Input material: NKG2D-low CD8+ T cells sorted from blood. All receptors derive from a human donor with alopecia areata. The CDR3 runs from the conserved cysteine through the conserved F or W. The D gene is left open where the match is weak. Clone sizes are given selectively: once, few, many, or a class where the clone is expanded.

>TRBV29-1|.|TRBJ2-7|.|14
CSVERGESSYEQYF
TGCAGCGTTGAAAGGGGAGAAAGCTCCTACGAGCAGTACTTC
>TRBV29-1|few|TRBJ1-2|.|8
CSVPGYTF
TGCAGCGTTCCTGGCTACACCTTC
>TRBV11-2|.|TRBJ2-3|.|13
CASSLGTTDTQYF
TGTGCCAGCAGCTTAGGGACTACGGATACGCAGTATTTT
>TRBV2|.|TRBJ2-7|.|14
CASSEADRPYEQYF
TGTGCCAGCAGTGAAGCTGATAGGCCCTACGAGCAGTACTTC
>TRBV18|few|TRBJ2-3|TRBD2|17
CASSPPGPGRDTDTQYF
TGTGCCAGCTCACCACCGGGTCCAGGGAGGGATACAGATACGCAGTATTTT
>TRBV28|few|TRBJ2-1|.|13
CASIGRDNNEQFF
TGTGCCAGCATAGGTAGGGACAACAATGAGCAGTTCTTC
>TRBV2|.|TRBJ1-6|TRBD1|12
CASRDRGTPLHF
TGTGCCAGCAGGGACAGGGGTACACCCCTCCACTTT
>TRBV9|.|TRBJ1-1|.|13
CASSVGGTTEAFF
TGTGCCAGCAGCGTAGGGGGGACCACTGAAGCTTTCTTT
>TRBV6-6|once|TRBJ1-1|TRBD1|15
CASSSRDSFPAEAFF
TGTGCCAGCAGTTCCCGGGACAGTTTCCCGGCTGAAGCTTTCTTT
>TRBV27|once|TRBJ2-2|.|13
CASKDVNTGELFF
TGTGCCAGCAAGGACGTAAACACCGGGGAGCTGTTTTTT
>TRBV29-1|.|TRBJ2-7|TRBD2|12
CSVEGREGEQYF
TGCAGCGTTGAAGGGCGGGAGGGCGAGCAGTACTTC
>TRBV7-9|.|TRBJ2-1|.|10
CASSSGEQFF
TGTGCCAGCAGCTCGGGGGAGCAGTTCTTC
>TRBV29-1|.|TRBJ1-2|.|13
CSVDFGQSYGYTF
TGCAGCGTTGACTTCGGACAGAGCTATGGCTACACCTTC
>TRBV29-1|few|TRBJ2-7|.|12
CSVKKDFYEQYF
TGCAGCGTTAAAAAGGACTTCTACGAGCAGTACTTC
>TRBV29-1|few|TRBJ2-7|TRBD2|14
CSVLLTSGSYEQYF
TGCAGCGTTTTACTGACTAGCGGTTCCTACGAGCAGTACTTC
>TRBV27|once|TRBJ2-7|TRBD1|11
CASRQGPEQYF
TGTGCCAGTCGACAGGGACCGGAGCAGTACTTC
>TRBV29-1|.|TRBJ2-7|.|12
CSGRSRGYEQYF
TGCAGCGGGAGGTCGAGAGGCTACGAGCAGTACTTC
>TRBV29-1|.|TRBJ2-1|.|14
CSVEGKGWGNEQFF
TGCAGCGTTGAAGGAAAGGGGTGGGGCAATGAGCAGTTCTTC
>TRBV7-9|.|TRBJ2-5|.|15
CASSLAWANQETQYF
TGTGCCAGCAGCTTAGCATGGGCCAATCAAGAGACCCAGTACTTC
>TRBV29-1|.|TRBJ1-1|.|13
CSVAGAWNTEAFF
TGCAGCGTAGCAGGGGCGTGGAACACTGAAGCTTTCTTT
>TRBV28|few|TRBJ2-7|.|14
CASSHRDSTYEQYF
TGTGCCAGCAGTCACCGGGACTCGACCTACGAGCAGTACTTC
>TRBV29-1|.|TRBJ1-2|.|11
CSGKGGRGYTF
TGCAGCGGCAAGGGGGGGAGAGGCTACACCTTC
>TRBV30|.|TRBJ2-1|.|16
CAWSDPDLAAYNEQFF
TGTGCCTGGAGTGACCCGGATTTAGCGGCCTACAATGAGCAGTTCTTC
>TRBV4-1|few|TRBJ2-1|TRBD2|17
CASSQGLAESSYNEQFF
TGCGCCAGCAGCCAGGGACTAGCGGAAAGCTCCTACAATGAGCAGTTCTTC
>TRBV7-3|.|TRBJ1-6|.|15
CASSLNGELNSPLHF
TGTGCCAGCAGCTTAAACGGGGAACTGAATTCACCCCTCCACTTT
>TRBV29-1|.|TRBJ2-3|.|15
CSVDLESGGTDTQYF
TGCAGCGTTGATCTAGAGTCTGGGGGGACAGATACGCAGTATTTT
>TRBV9|.|TRBJ2-7|.|12
CASSVQGGEQYF
TGTGCCAGCAGCGTACAGGGTGGCGAGCAGTACTTC
>TRBV29-1|.|TRBJ2-1|.|13
CSVLGLTRNEQFF
TGCAGCGTTCTAGGGCTGACTCGCAATGAGCAGTTCTTC
>TRBV29-1|few|TRBJ2-6|TRBD2|16
CSVEFLAGSGANVLTF
TGCAGCGTTGAGTTTCTAGCGGGCTCTGGGGCCAACGTCCTGACTTTC
>TRBV14|.|TRBJ1-6|TRBD1|17
CASSQERTGEVNSPLHF
TGTGCCAGCAGCCAAGAAAGAACAGGGGAAGTGAATTCACCCCTCCACTTT
>TRBV7-9|.|TRBJ2-7|.|12
CASSGLTYEQYF
TGTGCCAGCAGCGGACTTACCTACGAGCAGTACTTC
>TRBV4-3|.|TRBJ1-5|.|16
CASSQDIAGGPQPQHF
TGCGCCAGCAGCCAAGATATTGCGGGGGGCCCTCAGCCCCAGCATTTT
>TRBV11-2|.|TRBJ1-2|.|12
CASSLNSIVGTF
TGTGCCAGCAGCTTGAACAGTATCGTAGGGACCTTC
>TRBV29-1|few|TRBJ2-7|.|15
CSVQPPDGWGYEQYF
TGCAGCGTCCAACCCCCAGATGGCTGGGGCTACGAGCAGTACTTC
>TRBV30|.|TRBJ2-3|TRBD2|15
CAWSATSGGPDTQYF
TGTGCCTGGAGTGCCACTAGCGGGGGGCCAGATACGCAGTATTTT
>TRBV27|.|TRBJ1-5|.|14
CASRITGNSGAQHF
TGTGCCAGCAGGATTACAGGGAACAGCGGGGCCCAGCATTTT
>TRBV28|few|TRBJ2-7|.|12
CASSPPAEEQYF
TGTGCCAGCAGCCCTCCTGCAGAAGAGCAGTACTTC
>TRBV29-1|few|TRBJ2-7|TRBD2|12
CSVEIGGNEQYF
TGCAGCGTTGAAATCGGGGGGAACGAGCAGTACTTC
>TRBV29-1|.|TRBJ2-7|.|12
CSVHDTAYEQYF
TGCAGCGTTCACGACACCGCCTACGAGCAGTACTTC
>TRBV5-6|.|TRBJ2-2|.|15
CASSFGRMNTGELFF
TGTGCCAGCAGCTTTGGACGGATGAACACCGGGGAGCTGTTTTTT
>TRBV30|once|TRBJ2-4|.|12
CAWGPSKNIQYF
TGTGCCTGGGGTCCATCCAAAAACATTCAGTACTTC
>TRBV27|.|TRBJ2-7|.|13
CASSSGLALEQYF
TGTGCCAGCAGTTCCGGACTGGCCCTCGAGCAGTACTTC
>TRBV6-5|.|TRBJ2-3|.|16
CASSYSASGATDTQYF
TGTGCCAGCAGTTACTCGGCCAGCGGCGCAACAGATACGCAGTATTTT
>TRBV23-1|.|TRBJ2-3|.|14
CASSHRESTDTQYF
TGCGCCAGCAGTCACAGGGAAAGCACAGATACGCAGTATTTT
>TRBV30|.|TRBJ2-5|.|15
CAWSVRGGLSETQYF
TGTGCCTGGAGTGTACGGGGCGGCCTTTCGGAGACCCAGTACTTC
>TRBV7-6|.|TRBJ1-2|TRBD1|17
CASSRIPGQGTNYGYTF
TGTGCCAGCAGCCGCATCCCGGGACAGGGGACAAACTATGGCTACACCTTC
>TRBV10-2|few|TRBJ2-2|.|11
CASTPGGELFF
TGCGCCAGCACCCCCGGAGGGGAGCTGTTTTTT
>TRBV30|.|TRBJ2-7|.|12
CAWSVRNYEQYF
TGTGCCTGGAGTGTTAGAAATTACGAGCAGTACTTC
>TRBV29-1|few|TRBJ2-7|.|10
CSALKDEQYF
TGCAGCGCCCTCAAGGACGAGCAGTACTTC
>TRBV28|.|TRBJ1-2|.|14
CASSPLQGPDGYTF
TGTGCCAGCAGTCCCTTACAGGGTCCAGATGGCTACACCTTC
>TRBV27|.|TRBJ2-3|.|12
CASSSGTDTQYF
TGTGCCAGCAGTTCTGGGACAGATACGCAGTATTTT
>TRBV5-1|.|TRBJ2-7|.|12
CASSVTGGVQYF
TGCGCCAGCAGCGTGACAGGCGGGGTGCAGTACTTC
>TRBV6-6|.|TRBJ1-5|TRBD1|14
CASSPGGLGQPQHF
TGTGCCAGCAGCCCAGGGGGCTTGGGGCAGCCCCAGCATTTT
>TRBV27|.|TRBJ2-7|.|12
CASSPPSDEQYF
TGTGCCAGCAGTCCCCCCTCTGACGAGCAGTACTTC
>TRBV7-9|.|TRBJ1-1|.|14
CASSFLSGRTEAFF
TGTGCCAGCAGCTTTCTCTCCGGGCGGACTGAAGCTTTCTTT
>TRBV29-1|few|TRBJ1-1|TRBD1|10
CSVFRDRAFF
TGCAGCGTTTTCCGGGACAGAGCTTTCTTT
>TRBV29-1|.|TRBJ1-2|TRBD1|13
CSVEARDSYGYTF
TGCAGCGTTGAAGCGCGGGACAGCTATGGCTACACCTTC
>TRBV7-8|.|TRBJ2-1|.|15
CASSLVAGPYNEQFF
TGTGCCAGCAGCTTAGTCGCAGGGCCCTACAATGAGCAGTTCTTC
>TRBV7-9|.|TRBJ2-1|.|11
CASSPAFLEFF
TGTGCCAGCAGCCCGGCGTTCTTGGAGTTCTTC